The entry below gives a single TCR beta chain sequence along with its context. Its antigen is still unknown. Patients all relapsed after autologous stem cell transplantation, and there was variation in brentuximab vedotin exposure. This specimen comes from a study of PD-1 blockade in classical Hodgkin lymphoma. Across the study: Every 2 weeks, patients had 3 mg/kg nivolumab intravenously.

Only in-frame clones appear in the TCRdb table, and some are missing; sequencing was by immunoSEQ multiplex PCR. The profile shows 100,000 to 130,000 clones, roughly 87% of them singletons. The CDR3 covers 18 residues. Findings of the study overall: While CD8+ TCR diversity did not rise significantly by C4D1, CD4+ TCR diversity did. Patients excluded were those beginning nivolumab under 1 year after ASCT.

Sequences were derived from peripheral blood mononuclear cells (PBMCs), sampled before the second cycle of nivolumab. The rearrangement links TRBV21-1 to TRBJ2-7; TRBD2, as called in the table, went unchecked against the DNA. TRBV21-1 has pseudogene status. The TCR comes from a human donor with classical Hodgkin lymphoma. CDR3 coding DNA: TGTGCCAGCAGCCCTCAGACTAGGGACCGCAGACGCTCCTACGAGCAGTACTTC. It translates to CASSPQTRDRRRSYEQYF.